This TCR beta chain stems from a study of T cells in Graves' hyperthyroidism and ophthalmopathy. Clinical symptoms, serum thyroxine, TRAb, thyroid ultrasound and orbital computed tomography informed diagnoses. General study points: Most clonotypes expanded in the thyroid (above 0.001) were also present in blood. Patients with ophthalmopathy were separated from those with stable hyperthyroidism by a 13 V-J model.

The CDR3 loop spans 11 amino acids. The ends lost 5 bases at V and 7 bases at J; junction bases unmatched: 1. Germline CDR1 GTSNPN, CDR2 SVGIG (reference sequence). This clonotype was counted ten times or more. As yet, its antigen is unknown. It was RNA transcripts that yielded the amplified TCR beta CDR3 regions. The study used the HTBI primer set for a first-round RT-PCR of the TCR CDR3. TCRdb passed the multiplex PCR reads through MiXCR, listing each CDR3 protein once. The sample comprises around 250,000 distinct CDR3 sequences, about 15% of which are singletons, and about 14% rests with the top ten.

The J gene is TRBJ2-1, the V gene TRBV30, with 8 positions matching TRBD1. This TCR was recovered from a woman aged 35 to 49 with Graves' hyperthyroidism that later progressed to Graves' ophthalmopathy. The sequenced sample consisted of blood. CDR3 sequence: CAWDRGNEQFF. The DNA for the CDR3 is TGTGCCTGGGACAGGGGAAATGAGCAGTTCTTC.